The sequence of this T cell receptor beta chain was determined in a study of T cells after yellow fever vaccination. About the study: SMART-Seq v4 Ultra Low Input prepared libraries from low-cell fractions. Findings and caveats of the study: The secondary response showed a weaker magnitude and a faster peak, day 5 versus 15. High-abundance clonotypes from the bulk population could contaminate FACS-sorted repertoires. Subsequent booster samples again held most clones from primary vaccination (just under 98% CD4, nearly 90% CD8).

This clonotype has at least ten counts. The antigen remains undetermined. The V and J ends lost 0 bases and 6 bases, in that order; junction bases with no gene match: 7. Germline V lookup: CDR1 SNHLY, CDR2 FYNNEI. The CDR3 has 15 residues. TCRdb re-analysed the 5' RACE reads in MiXCR, keeping a single row per CDR3 protein. The repertoire includes hundreds of thousands of distinct CDR3 sequences, 6% to 8% of them detected once, and 15% sits in the top ten. The sample consisted of PBMCs, taken 5 days after the yellow fever booster vaccination. This chain uses TRBV2 with TRBJ2-7; 8 positions agree with TRBD2. The clonotype was recovered from a young man who received the YFV17D yellow fever vaccine. CDR3 residues: CASSEAVAGGAEQYF. As DNA, the CDR3 is TGTGCCAGCAGTGAAGCGGTGGCGGGAGGTGCCGAGCAGTACTTC.